The present entry profiles one T cell receptor (beta chain) with its context. The junction and the germline gene differ at one end; a read error may be behind it. Data came from immunoSEQ multiplex PCR; TCRdb stores just in-frame clones and leaves some out. The table shows more than 250,000 clones, with about four fifths occurring only once. This record belongs to a study of blood T cell repertoires in COVID-19. Looking at the study overall: Researchers got acute and convalescent COVID-19 samples from the United States, Italy and Spain. PBMCs, B-cell-depleted T cells, or T cells provided the cDNA or gDNA that made up the material.

Germline V CDR1 and CDR2: SEHNR, FQNEAQ (reference sequence). The CDR3 extends over 15 amino acids. Participants came from fewer than 25 US areas, aged about 18 to 89 years. This TCR came from a man in his forties who had been exposed to COVID-19. This sequence joins TRBV7-9 and TRBJ2-1, with D possibly matching TRBD2 (5 bases). Sequenced sample: PBMCs or T cells enriched from blood (not recorded which). The CDR3 DNA reads TGTGCCAGCAGCCTAGCTTATGGCGGGCGGAATGAGCAGTTCTTC. It is translated as CASSLAYGGRNEQFF.